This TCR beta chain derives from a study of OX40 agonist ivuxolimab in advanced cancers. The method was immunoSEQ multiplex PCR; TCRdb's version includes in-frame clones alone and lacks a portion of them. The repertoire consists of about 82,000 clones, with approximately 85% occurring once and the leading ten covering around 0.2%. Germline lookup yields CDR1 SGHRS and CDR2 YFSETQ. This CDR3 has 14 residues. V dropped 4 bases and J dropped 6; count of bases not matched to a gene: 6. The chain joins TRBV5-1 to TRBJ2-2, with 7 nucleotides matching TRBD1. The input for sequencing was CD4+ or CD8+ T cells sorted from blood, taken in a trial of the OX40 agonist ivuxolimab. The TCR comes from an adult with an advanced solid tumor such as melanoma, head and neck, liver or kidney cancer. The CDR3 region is CASSLGTVSGELFF. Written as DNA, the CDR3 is TGCGCCAGCAGCCTCGGGACAGTATCCGGGGAGCTGTTTTTT.